This T cell receptor (beta chain) was recorded in a study of CD8+CD57+ T cells in acquired aplastic anemia. The wider study: On average, sorted CD4+ and CD8+ cells gave 2.5 to 4 ug of DNA.

This clonotype was seen at least ten times. V was shortened by 6 bases and J by 8 bases, with 13 bases between the two germline ends. Germline-derived CDR1 and CDR2 are DFQATT and SNEGSKA (reference sequence). This CDR3 spans 11 amino acids. Template material for TCR beta VDJ and CDR3 profiling consisted of genomic DNA. One entry per CDR3 protein, called by TCRdb with MiXCR from the reads. Of roughly 500,000 distinct CDR3 sequences in the sample, about a third are singletons; the top ten hold 0.8% to 0.85%. Sequencing was done on patients that had shown CD8+CD57+ cell expansion by flow cytometry. The clonotype originates from a human donor with aplastic anemia. The specimen was sorted CD4+, CD8+, or CD8+CD57+ T cells (not recorded which) from PBMCs. This chain links TRBV20-1 with TRBJ1-2; D is unresolved. Here the CDR3 DNA reads TGCAGTGCAACCCTCGAGGGAGGCTACACCTTC. It encodes CSATLEGGYTF.